This TCR beta chain was sequenced during a study of blood T cells in healthy people across ages. Study-wide results and caveats: Donor CMV infection status was unknown, possibly confounding age-related changes in expanded clonotypes. Naive and antigen-experienced cells could not be conclusively compared, given unsorted PBMCs.

A note on this clonotype: The antigen remains unidentified.

Roughly 10 milliliters of peripheral blood were drawn from each donor. Total RNA, at least 5.5 micrograms per sample, came from PBMCs. PCR was performed a second time for roughly 7 to 11 cycles using a sample-barcoded 5' primer and a J-beta primer mix. TCRdb reprocessed the 5' RACE reads via MiXCR and lists one record per CDR3 protein. The table includes about 1.5 million distinct CDR3 sequences, approximately 39% detected once. Per germline, CDR1 MNHEY and CDR2 SMNVEV (reference sequence). The CDR3 loop spans 14 amino acids. Trimming at V came to 7 bases and at J to 0 bases, leaving 2 bases not matched to a gene.

The chain uses TRBV27 and TRBJ2-3, with 9 bases aligning to TRBD2. The source material was blood. The clonotype comes from a woman aged 18-29 years in good health. CDR3 nucleotide sequence: TGTGCCAGCAATAGCGGGAGAAGCACAGATACGCAGTATTTT. Protein product: CASNSGRSTDTQYF.